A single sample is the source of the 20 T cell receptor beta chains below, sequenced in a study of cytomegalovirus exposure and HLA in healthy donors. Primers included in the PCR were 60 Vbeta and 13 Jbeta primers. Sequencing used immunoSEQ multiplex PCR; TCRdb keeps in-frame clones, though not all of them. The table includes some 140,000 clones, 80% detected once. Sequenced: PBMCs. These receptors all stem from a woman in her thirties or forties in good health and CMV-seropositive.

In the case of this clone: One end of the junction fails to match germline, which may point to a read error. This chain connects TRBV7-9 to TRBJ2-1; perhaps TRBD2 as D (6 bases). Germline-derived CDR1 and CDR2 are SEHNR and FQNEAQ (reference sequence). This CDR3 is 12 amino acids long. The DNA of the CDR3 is TGTTCCAGCAGCTTAGGTCGGCGGGGGCAGTTCTTC. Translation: CSSSLGRRGQFF.

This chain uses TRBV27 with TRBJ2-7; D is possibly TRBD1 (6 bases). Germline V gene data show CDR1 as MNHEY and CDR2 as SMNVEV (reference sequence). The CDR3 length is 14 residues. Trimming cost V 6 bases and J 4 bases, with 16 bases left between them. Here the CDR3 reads CASRPQGKWYEQYF. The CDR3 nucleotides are TGTGCCAGCAGACCTCAGGGGAAGTGGTACGAGCAGTACTTC.

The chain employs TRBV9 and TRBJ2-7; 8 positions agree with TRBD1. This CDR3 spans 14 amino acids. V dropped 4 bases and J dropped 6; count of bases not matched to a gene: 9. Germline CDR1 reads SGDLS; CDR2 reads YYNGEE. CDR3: CASSPLDRDIEQYF. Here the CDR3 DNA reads TGTGCCAGCAGCCCTTTGGACAGGGATATCGAGCAGTACTTC. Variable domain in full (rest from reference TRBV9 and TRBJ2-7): DSGVTQTPKHLITATGQRVTLRCSPRSGDLSVYWYQQSLDQGLQFLIQYYNGEERAKGNILERFSAQQFPDLHSELNLSSLELGDSALYFCASSPLDRDIEQYFGPGTRLTVT.

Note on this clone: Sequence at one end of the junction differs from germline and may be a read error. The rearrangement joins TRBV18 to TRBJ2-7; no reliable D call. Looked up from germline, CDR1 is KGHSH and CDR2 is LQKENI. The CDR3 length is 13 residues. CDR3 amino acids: CASSPLVSHEQYF. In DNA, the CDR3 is TGTGCCAGCTCACCACTCGTCTCCCACGAGCAGTACTTC.

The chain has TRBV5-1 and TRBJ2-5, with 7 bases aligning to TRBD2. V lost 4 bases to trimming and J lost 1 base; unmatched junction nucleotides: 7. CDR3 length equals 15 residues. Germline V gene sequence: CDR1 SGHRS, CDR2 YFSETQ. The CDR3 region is CASSLLTSVQETQYF. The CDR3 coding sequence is TGCGCCAGCAGCCTCCTTACTAGCGTCCAAGAGACCCAGTACTTC.

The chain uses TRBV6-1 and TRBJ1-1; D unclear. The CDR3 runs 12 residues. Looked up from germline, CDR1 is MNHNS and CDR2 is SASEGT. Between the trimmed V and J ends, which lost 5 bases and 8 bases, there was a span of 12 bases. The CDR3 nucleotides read TGTGCCAGCAGTAAATTGGAGGGAGAAGCTTTCTTT. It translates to CASSKLEGEAFF.

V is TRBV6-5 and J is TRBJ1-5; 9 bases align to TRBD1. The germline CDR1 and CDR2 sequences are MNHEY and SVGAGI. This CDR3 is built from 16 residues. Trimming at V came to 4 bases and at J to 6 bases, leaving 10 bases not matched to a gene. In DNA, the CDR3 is TGTGCCAGCAGTTTAACCGGGACAGGGAGTAGTCAGCCCCAGCATTTT. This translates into CASSLTGTGSSQPQHF.

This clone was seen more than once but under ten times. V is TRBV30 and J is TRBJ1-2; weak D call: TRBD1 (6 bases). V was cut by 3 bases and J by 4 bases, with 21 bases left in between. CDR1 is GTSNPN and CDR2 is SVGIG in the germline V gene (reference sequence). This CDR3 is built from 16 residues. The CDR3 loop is CAWRGLRDKSFYGYTF. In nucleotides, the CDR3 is TGTGCCTGGAGAGGACTCCGGGACAAGTCCTTCTATGGCTACACCTTC.

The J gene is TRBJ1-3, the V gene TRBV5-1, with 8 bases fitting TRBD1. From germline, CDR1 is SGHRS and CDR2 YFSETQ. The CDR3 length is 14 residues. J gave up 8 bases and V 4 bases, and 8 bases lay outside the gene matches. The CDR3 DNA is TGCGCCAGCAGCCTAGGACAGGGAGGGGACACCATATATTTT. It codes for CASSLGQGGDTIYF.

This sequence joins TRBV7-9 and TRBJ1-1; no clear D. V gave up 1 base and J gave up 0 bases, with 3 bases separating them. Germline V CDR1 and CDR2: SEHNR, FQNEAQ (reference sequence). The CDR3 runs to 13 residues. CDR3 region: CASSLVLNTEAFF. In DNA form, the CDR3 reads TGTGCCAGCAGCTTAGTATTGAACACTGAAGCTTTCTTT. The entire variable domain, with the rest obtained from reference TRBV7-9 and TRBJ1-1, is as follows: DTGVSQNPRHKITKRGQNVTFRCDPISEHNRLYWYRQTLGQGPEFLTYFQNEAQLEKSRLLSDRFSAERPKGSFSTLEIQRTEQGDSAMYLCASSLVLNTEAFFGQGTRLTVV.

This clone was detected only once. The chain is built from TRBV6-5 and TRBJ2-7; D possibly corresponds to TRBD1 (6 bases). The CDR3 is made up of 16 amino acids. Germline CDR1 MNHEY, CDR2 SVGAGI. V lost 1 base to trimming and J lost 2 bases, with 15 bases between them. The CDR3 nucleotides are TGTGCCAGCAGTTACTTGGGTACAGGGCGACCCTACGAGCAGTACTTC. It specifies CASSYLGTGRPYEQYF.

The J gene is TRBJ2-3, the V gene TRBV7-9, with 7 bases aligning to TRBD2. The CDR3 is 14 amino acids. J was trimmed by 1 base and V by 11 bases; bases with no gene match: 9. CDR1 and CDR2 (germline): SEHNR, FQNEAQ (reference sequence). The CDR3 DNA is TGTGCCGGAGTCCGGGACTACCGCACAGATACGCAGTATTTT. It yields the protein CAGVRDYRTDTQYF.

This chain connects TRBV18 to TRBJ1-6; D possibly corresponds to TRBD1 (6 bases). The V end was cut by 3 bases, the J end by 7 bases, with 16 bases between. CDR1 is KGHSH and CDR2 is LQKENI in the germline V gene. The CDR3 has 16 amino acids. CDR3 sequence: CASSPPSKGGNSPLHF. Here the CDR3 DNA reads TGTGCCAGCTCACCCCCGTCCAAGGGGGGGAATTCACCCCTCCACTTT.

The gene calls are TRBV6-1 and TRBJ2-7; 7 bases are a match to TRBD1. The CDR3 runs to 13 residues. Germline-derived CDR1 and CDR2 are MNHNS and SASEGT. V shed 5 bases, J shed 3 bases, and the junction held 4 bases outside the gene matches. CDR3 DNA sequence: TGTGCCAGCAGTACGGGACAGTTCTACGAGCAGTACTTC. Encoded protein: CASSTGQFYEQYF.

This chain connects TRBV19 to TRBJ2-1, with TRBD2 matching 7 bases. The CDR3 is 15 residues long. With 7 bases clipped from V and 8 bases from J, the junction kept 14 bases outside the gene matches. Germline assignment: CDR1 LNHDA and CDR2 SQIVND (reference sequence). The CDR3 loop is CASTSASGHFDEQFF. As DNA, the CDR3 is TGTGCCAGTACCTCCGCTAGCGGTCACTTCGATGAGCAGTTCTTC.

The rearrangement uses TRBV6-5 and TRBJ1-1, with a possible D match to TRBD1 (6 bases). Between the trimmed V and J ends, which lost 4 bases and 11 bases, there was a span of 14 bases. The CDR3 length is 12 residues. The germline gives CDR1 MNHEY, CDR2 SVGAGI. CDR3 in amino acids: CASSSTGQRAFF. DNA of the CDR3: TGTGCCAGCAGTTCAACTGGACAGAGGGCTTTCTTT.

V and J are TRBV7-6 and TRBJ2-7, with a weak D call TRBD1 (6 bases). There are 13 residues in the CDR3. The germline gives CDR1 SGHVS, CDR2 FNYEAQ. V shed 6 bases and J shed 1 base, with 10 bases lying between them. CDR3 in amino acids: CASRRQDSYEQYF. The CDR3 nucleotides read TGTGCCAGCAGGCGACAGGATTCCTACGAGCAGTACTTC.

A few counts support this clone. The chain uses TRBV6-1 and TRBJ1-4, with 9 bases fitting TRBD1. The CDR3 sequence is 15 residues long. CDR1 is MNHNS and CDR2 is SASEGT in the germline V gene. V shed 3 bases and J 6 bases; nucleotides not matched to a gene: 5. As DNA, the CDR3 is TGTGCCAGCAGTGACTCCTGGACAGGGGATGAAAAACTGTTTTTT. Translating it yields CASSDSWTGDEKLFF.

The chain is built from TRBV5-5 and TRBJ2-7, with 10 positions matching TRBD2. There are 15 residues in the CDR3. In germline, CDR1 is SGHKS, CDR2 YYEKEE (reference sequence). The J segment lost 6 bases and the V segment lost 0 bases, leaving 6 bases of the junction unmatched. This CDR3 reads CASSLGLAGAGEQYF. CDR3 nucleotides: TGTGCCAGCAGCTTGGGCCTAGCGGGAGCCGGCGAGCAGTACTTC.

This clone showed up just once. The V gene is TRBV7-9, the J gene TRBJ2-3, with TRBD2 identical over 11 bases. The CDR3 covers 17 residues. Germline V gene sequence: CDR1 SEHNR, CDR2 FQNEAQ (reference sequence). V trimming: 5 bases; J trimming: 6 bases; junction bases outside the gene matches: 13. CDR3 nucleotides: TGTGCCAGCAGCCCGACTACCTCTAGCGGGAGGCGGGATACGCAGTATTTT. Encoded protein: CASSPTTSSGRRDTQYF.